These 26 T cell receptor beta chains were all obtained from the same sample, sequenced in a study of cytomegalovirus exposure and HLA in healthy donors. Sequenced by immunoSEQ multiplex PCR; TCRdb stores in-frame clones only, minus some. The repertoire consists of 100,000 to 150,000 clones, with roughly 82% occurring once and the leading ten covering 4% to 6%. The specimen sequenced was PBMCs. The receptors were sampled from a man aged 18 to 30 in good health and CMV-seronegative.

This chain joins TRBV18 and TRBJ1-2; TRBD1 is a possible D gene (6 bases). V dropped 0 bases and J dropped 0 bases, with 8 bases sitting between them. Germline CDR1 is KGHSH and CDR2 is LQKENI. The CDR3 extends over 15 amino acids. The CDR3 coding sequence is TGTGCCAGCTCACCACCCACAGGGACTAACTATGGCTACACCTTC. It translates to CASSPPTGTNYGYTF.

The CDR3, as DNA: TGCGCCAGCAGCTTGGGTGAAGGGGTAATGAACACTGAAGCTTTCTTT. Amino acid sequence: CASSLGEGVMNTEAFF. This chain connects TRBV5-1 to TRBJ1-1; D perhaps matches TRBD1 (5 bases). V shed 0 bases and J shed 0 bases, with 12 bases lying between them. The germline V gene has CDR1 SGHRS and CDR2 YFSETQ. The CDR3 is 16 residues long.

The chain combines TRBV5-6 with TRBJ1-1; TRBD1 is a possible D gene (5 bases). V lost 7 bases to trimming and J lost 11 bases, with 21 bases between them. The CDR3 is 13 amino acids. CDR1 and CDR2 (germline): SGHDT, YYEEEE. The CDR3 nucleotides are TGTGCCAGCCAATGGGGCGGTCAGGGTTTGGCTTTCTTT. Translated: CASQWGGQGLAFF.

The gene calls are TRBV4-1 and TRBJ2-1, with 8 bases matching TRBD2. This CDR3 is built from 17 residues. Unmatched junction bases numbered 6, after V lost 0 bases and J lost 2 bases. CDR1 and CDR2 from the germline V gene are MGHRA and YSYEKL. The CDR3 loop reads CASSQDPGSGAYNEQFF. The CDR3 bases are TGCGCCAGCAGCCAAGATCCGGGTAGCGGGGCCTACAATGAGCAGTTCTTC.

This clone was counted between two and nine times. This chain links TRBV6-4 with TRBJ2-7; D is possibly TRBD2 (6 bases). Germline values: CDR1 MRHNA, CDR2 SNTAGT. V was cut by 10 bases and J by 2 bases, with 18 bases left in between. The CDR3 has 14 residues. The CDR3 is CATIGDWPPYEQYF. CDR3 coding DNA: TGTGCCACCATTGGGGACTGGCCTCCCTACGAGCAGTACTTC.

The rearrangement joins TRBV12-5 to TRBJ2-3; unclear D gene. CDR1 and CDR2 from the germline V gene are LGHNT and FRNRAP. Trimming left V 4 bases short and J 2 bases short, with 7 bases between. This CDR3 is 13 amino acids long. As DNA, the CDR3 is TGTGCTAGTGGTTCCAGTTACACAGATACGCAGTATTTT. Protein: CASGSSYTDTQYF.

CDR3 bases: TGTGCCAGCAGTGATCATCTTGGGGCAGGCGAGCAGTACTTC. The encoded protein is CASSDHLGAGEQYF. V usage is TRBV25-1 and J usage is TRBJ2-7; D may be TRBD1 (5 bases). V was shortened by 3 bases and J by 6 bases, with 15 bases between the two germline ends. This CDR3 spans 14 amino acids. Per germline, CDR1 MGHDK and CDR2 SYGVNS.

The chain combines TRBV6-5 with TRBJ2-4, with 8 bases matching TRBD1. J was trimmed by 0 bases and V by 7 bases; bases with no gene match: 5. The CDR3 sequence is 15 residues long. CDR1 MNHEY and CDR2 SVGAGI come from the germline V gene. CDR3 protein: CASKRTGIAKNIQYF. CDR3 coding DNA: TGTGCCAGCAAAAGGACAGGGATAGCCAAAAACATTCAGTACTTC.

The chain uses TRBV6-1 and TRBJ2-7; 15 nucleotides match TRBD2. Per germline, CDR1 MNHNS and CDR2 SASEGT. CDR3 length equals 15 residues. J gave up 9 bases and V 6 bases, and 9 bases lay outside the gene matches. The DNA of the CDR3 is TGTGCCAGCAGCATGGGACTAGCGGGAGGTTCGGTGCAGTACTTC. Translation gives CASSMGLAGGSVQYF.

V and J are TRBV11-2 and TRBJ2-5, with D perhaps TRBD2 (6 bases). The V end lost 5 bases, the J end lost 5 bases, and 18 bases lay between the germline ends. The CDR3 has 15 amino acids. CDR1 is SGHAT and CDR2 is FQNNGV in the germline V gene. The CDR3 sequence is CASSRTSGDAETQYF. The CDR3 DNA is TGTGCCAGCAGCCGAACCTCGGGGGATGCGGAGACCCAGTACTTC.

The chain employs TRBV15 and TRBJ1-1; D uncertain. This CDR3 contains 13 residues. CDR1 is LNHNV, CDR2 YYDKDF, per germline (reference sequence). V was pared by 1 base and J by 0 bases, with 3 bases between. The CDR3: CATSRVMNTEAFF. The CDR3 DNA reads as TGTGCCACCAGCAGAGTAATGAACACTGAAGCTTTCTTT. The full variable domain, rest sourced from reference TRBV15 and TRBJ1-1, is DAMVIQNPRYQVTQFGKPVTLSCSQTLNHNVMYWYQQKSSQAPKLLFHYYDKDFNNEADTPDNFQSRRPNTSFCFLDIRSPGLGDTAMYLCATSRVMNTEAFFGQGTRLTVV.

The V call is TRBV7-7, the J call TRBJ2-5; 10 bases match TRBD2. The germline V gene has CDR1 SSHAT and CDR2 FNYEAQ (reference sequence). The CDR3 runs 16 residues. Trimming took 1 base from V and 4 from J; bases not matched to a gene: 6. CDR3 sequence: CASSLGASGSAETQYF. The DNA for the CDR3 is TGTGCCAGCAGCTTAGGGGCTAGCGGGAGCGCAGAGACCCAGTACTTC.

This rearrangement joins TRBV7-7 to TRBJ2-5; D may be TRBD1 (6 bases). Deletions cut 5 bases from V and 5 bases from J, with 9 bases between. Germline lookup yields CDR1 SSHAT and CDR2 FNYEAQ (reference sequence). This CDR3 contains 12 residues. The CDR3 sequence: CASSPRGETQYF. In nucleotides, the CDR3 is TGTGCCAGCAGCCCCAGGGGCGAGACCCAGTACTTC.

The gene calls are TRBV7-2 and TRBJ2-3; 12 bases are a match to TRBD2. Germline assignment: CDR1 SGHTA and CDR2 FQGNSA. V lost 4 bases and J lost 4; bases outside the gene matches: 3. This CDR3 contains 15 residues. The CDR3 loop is CASSSTSGSSDTQYF. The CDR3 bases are TGTGCCAGCAGCTCGACTAGCGGGAGTTCAGATACGCAGTATTTT.

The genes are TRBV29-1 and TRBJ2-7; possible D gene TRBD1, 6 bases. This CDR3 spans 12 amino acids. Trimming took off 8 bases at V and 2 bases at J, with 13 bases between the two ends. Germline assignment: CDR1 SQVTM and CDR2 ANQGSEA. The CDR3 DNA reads TGCAGCATACGGGACACAACCTACGAGCAGTACTTC. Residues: CSIRDTTYEQYF.

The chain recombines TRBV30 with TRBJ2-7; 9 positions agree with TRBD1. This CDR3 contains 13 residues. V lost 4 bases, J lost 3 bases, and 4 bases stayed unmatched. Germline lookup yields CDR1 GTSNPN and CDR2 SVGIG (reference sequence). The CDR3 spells CAWNRDRVYEQYF. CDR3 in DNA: TGTGCCTGGAATCGGGACAGGGTCTACGAGCAGTACTTC.

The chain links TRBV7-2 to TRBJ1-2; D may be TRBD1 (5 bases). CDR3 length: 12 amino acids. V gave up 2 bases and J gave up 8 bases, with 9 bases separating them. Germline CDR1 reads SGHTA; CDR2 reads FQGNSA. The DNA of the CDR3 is TGTGCCAGCAGCTTAACAGGAATGGGCTACACCTTC. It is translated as CASSLTGMGYTF. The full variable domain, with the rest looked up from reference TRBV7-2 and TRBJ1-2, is GAGVSQSPSNKVTEKGKDVELRCDPISGHTALYWYRQSLGQGLEFLIYFQGNSAPDKSGLPSDRFSAERTGGSVSTLTIQRTQQEDSAVYLCASSLTGMGYTFGSGTRLTVV.

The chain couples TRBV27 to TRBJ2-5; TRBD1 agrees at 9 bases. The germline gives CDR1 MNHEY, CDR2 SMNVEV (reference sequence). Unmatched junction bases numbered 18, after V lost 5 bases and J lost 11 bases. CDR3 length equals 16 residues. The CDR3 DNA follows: TGTGCCAGCAGTCGTGACGCGGGACAGGGTTTGAGGGAGCAGTACTTC. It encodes CASSRDAGQGLREQYF.

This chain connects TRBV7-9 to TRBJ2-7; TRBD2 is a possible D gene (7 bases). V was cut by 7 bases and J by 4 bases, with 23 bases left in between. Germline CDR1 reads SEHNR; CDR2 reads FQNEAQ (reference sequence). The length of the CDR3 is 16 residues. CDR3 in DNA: TGTGCCAGCACCAAAGTGGGGGGGGCGTCTGGATACGAGCAGTACTTC. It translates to CASTKVGGASGYEQYF.

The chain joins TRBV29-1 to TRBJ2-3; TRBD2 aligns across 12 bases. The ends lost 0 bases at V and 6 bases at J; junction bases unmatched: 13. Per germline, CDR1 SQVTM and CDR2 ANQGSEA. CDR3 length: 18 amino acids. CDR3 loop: CSVEDPQLAGGHGDTQYF. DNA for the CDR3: TGCAGCGTTGAAGATCCCCAACTAGCGGGAGGACATGGGGATACGCAGTATTTT.

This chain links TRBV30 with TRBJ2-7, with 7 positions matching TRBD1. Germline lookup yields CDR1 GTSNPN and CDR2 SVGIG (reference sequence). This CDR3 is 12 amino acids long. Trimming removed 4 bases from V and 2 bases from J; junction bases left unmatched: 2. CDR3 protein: CAWIQGTYEQYF. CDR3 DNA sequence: TGTGCCTGGATACAGGGGACCTACGAGCAGTACTTC. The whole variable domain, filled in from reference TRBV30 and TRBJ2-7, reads SQTIHQWPATLVQPVGSPLSLECTVEGTSNPNLYWYRQAAGRGLQLLFYSVGIGQISSEVPQNLSASRPQDRQFILSSKKLLLSDSGFYLCAWIQGTYEQYFGPGTRLTVT.

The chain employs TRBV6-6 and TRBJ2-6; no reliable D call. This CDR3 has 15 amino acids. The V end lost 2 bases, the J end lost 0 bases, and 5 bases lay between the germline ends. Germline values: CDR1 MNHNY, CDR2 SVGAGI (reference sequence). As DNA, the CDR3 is TGTGCCAGCAGTTACGGCAGCTCTGGGGCCAACGTCCTGACTTTC. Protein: CASSYGSSGANVLTF.

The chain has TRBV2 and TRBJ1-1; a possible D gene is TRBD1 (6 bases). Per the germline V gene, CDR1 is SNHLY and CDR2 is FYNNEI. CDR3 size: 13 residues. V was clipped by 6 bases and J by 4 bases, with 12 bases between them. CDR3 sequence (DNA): TGTGCCAGCAGCCCCAGGGGTGGCACTGAAGCTTTCTTT. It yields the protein CASSPRGGTEAFF.

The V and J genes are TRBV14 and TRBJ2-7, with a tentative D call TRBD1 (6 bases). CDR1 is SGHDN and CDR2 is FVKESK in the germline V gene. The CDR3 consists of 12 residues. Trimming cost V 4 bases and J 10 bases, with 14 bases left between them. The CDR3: CASSLLGGHQYF. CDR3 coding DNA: TGTGCCAGCAGCCTCTTAGGGGGACATCAGTACTTC.

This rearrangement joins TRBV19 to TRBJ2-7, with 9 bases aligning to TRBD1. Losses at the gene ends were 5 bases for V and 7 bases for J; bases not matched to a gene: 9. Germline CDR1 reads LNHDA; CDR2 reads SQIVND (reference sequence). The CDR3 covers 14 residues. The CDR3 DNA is TGTGCCAGTAGTCCCGGGACAGGGTCTGGGGAGCAGTACTTC. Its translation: CASSPGTGSGEQYF.

CDR3 in amino acids: CASGTGTPPEQYF. For the CDR3, the DNA is TGTGCTAGTGGCACCGGGACACCCCCCGAGCAGTACTTC. This sequence joins TRBV12-5 and TRBJ2-7, with D possibly matching TRBD1 (6 bases). Between the trimmed V and J ends, which lost 6 bases and 6 bases, there was a span of 15 bases. Looked up from germline, CDR1 is LGHNT and CDR2 is FRNRAP. The CDR3 contains 13 residues. The variable domain in full, completed from reference TRBV12-5 and TRBJ2-7, reads DARVTQTPRHKVTEMGQEVTMRCQPILGHNTVFWYRQTMMQGLELLAYFRNRAPLDDSGMPKDRFSAEMPDATLATLKIQPSEPRDSAVYFCASGTGTPPEQYFGPGTRLTVT.